A single sample gave rise to the 22 T cell receptor beta chains below, sequenced in a study of identical twins. Via MiXCR, TCRdb re-called the 5' RACE reads, giving one row per CDR3 protein. The top ten clones hold more than 2% of a sample with fewer than 350,000 distinct CDR3 sequences, more than 6.5% of them seen once. A further study also used this sample, focusing on yellow fever vaccine responses in identical twins.

Input material: memory (CD45RO+) T cells sorted from blood. The receptors shown here come from a woman between 18 and 30 years old in good health.

This chain connects TRBV20-1 to TRBJ2-3; 7 nucleotides agree with TRBD2. Germline CDR1 and CDR2: DFQATT and SNEGSKA (reference sequence). CDR3 length equals 14 residues. J gave up 3 bases and V 1 base, and 4 bases lay outside the gene matches. CDR3 nucleotides: TGCAGTGCTAGAGGACTAGCTCTGACAGATACGCAGTATTTT. It yields the protein CSARGLALTDTQYF.

This clonotype was picked up a small number of times. J is TRBJ1-1 and V is TRBV27; 7 positions match TRBD1. V was pared by 5 bases and J by 1 base, with 4 bases of the junction left unmatched. The germline gives CDR1 MNHEY, CDR2 SMNVEV (reference sequence). The CDR3 is 14 amino acids. As DNA, the CDR3 is TGTGCCAGCAGTGTCCGACAGGGGAACACTGAAGCTTTCTTT. Its protein is CASSVRQGNTEAFF.

This clonotype has at least ten counts. The rearrangement joins TRBV10-3 to TRBJ2-3; D is unclear. The germline V gene has CDR1 ENHRY and CDR2 SYGVKD. V was clipped by 0 bases and J by 3 bases, with 10 bases between them. The CDR3 is made up of 15 amino acids. This chain's CDR3 is CAISESVRQTDTQYF. The CDR3 DNA reads TGTGCCATCAGTGAGTCGGTCAGGCAGACAGATACGCAGTATTTT.

The genes are TRBV9 and TRBJ1-1, with D hard to call. Germline V gene data show CDR1 as SGDLS and CDR2 as YYNGEE. The V end lost 2 bases, the J end lost 0 bases, and 14 bases lay between the germline ends. The CDR3 consists of 16 residues. The CDR3 DNA follows: TGTGCCAGCAGCGTGGGGTCGGGGTACGTGAACACTGAAGCTTTCTTT. The encoded protein is CASSVGSGYVNTEAFF.

This chain uses TRBV6-1 with TRBJ2-3; D gene uncertain. The CDR3 consists of 15 residues. Germline CDR1 reads MNHNS; CDR2 reads SASEGT. V lost 5 bases and J lost 1, with 13 bases in between. In nucleotides, the CDR3 is TGTGCCAGCAGTCGACTTTCGGGTGGCACAGATACGCAGTATTTT. Translation gives CASSRLSGGTDTQYF.

The V gene is TRBV11-3, the J gene TRBJ2-1; 11 bases match TRBD1. The CDR3 runs 16 residues. CDR1 is SGHNT and CDR2 is YENEEA in the germline V gene. V lost 4 bases and J lost 6; bases outside the gene matches: 8. This CDR3 is CASSSSWTGGLNEQFF. The CDR3 bases are TGTGCCAGCAGCTCGTCCTGGACAGGGGGCCTCAATGAGCAGTTCTTC.

V and J are TRBV6-5 and TRBJ1-1; D might be TRBD1 (5 bases). From germline, CDR1 is MNHEY and CDR2 SVGAGI. V was cut by 1 base and J by 11 bases, with 14 bases left in between. The length of the CDR3 is 13 residues. CDR3 region: CASSYWGSGVAFF. DNA for the CDR3: TGTGCCAGCAGTTACTGGGGGTCCGGTGTGGCTTTCTTT.

In its sample, this clonotype was seen a few times. The chain has TRBV6-1 and TRBJ2-5, with D perhaps assigned TRBD1 or TRBD2 (7 bases each). V was cut by 1 base and J by 9 bases, with 18 bases left in between. This CDR3 is 15 amino acids long. Germline CDR1 reads MNHNS; CDR2 reads SASEGT. The CDR3 DNA follows: TGTGCCAGCAGTGAAGTCCCGGCAGGGGGGGAGTCCCAGTACTTC. Amino acids: CASSEVPAGGESQYF.

This clonotype showed up many times. This chain uses TRBV24-1 with TRBJ2-1; D is possibly TRBD1 (5 bases). The CDR3 has 16 amino acids. Looked up from germline, CDR1 is KGHDR and CDR2 is SFDVKD. The V and J ends lost 3 bases and 0 bases respectively, with 11 bases between them. CDR3 amino acids: CATSDADSYSYNEQFF. DNA of the CDR3: TGTGCCACCAGTGATGCCGACAGCTACTCCTACAATGAGCAGTTCTTC.

The chain joins TRBV6-1 to TRBJ1-2; 7 bases are shared with TRBD1. Germline trimming cut 8 bases from V and 2 bases from J; bases unmatched to any gene: 8. The germline gives CDR1 MNHNS, CDR2 SASEGT. The CDR3 runs 14 residues. Written as DNA, the CDR3 is TGTGCCAGCGCTCGATCGGGACAGAACTATGGCTACACCTTC. This sequence encodes CASARSGQNYGYTF.

The chain links TRBV3-1 to TRBJ2-2, with 7 positions matching TRBD1. The CDR3 has 15 amino acids. The V gene end was trimmed by 5 bases and the J gene end by 5 bases; junction bases not matched to a gene: 8. Germline assignment: CDR1 LGHDT and CDR2 YNNKEL (reference sequence). The CDR3 DNA is TGTGCCAGCAGCTCCTCGACAGGGCCGACCGGGGAGCTGTTTTTT. This translates into CASSSSTGPTGELFF.

V usage is TRBV6-5 and J usage is TRBJ1-6, with 8 bases lining up with TRBD1. V gave up 0 bases and J gave up 8 bases; unmatched junction bases: 6. The CDR3 sequence is 16 residues long. From germline, CDR1 is MNHEY and CDR2 SVGAGI. The CDR3 DNA reads TGTGCCAGCAGTTACTCGAATCCAGGGGGCTATTCACCCCTCCACTTT. Protein: CASSYSNPGGYSPLHF.

This clonotype was picked up many times. The rearrangement links TRBV12-3 or TRBV12-4 to TRBJ1-2; D gene unclear. The CDR3 spans 12 residues. The V gene lost 5 bases and the J gene lost 12 bases, with 16 bases spanning the gap. CDR3 nucleotide sequence: TGTGCCAGCAGTCTCGGTCCCACCGGGAACACCTTC. As protein: CASSLGPTGNTF.

The rearrangement uses TRBV28 and TRBJ2-1; 8 nucleotides match TRBD2. The trim removed 4 bases at V and 9 bases at J, leaving 20 bases unmatched. The CDR3 contains 18 residues. From germline, CDR1 is MDHEN and CDR2 SYDVKM. CDR3 DNA: TGTGCCAGCAGTTGGCACGGGGGGGGCCGGGGGTTCGGGGGTGAGCAGTTCTTC. This translates into CASSWHGGGRGFGGEQFF.

The V call is TRBV4-2, the J call TRBJ2-1, with D maybe TRBD2 (7 bases). V was cut by 0 bases and J by 2 bases, with 11 bases left in between. Germline CDR1 and CDR2: LGHNA and YNFKEQ. The CDR3 is made up of 16 amino acids. The CDR3, as DNA: TGTGCCAGCAGCCAAGAGGGGGCGGGAGCCTACAATGAGCAGTTCTTC. It yields the protein CASSQEGAGAYNEQFF.

This clonotype was counted at least ten times. This chain links TRBV12-3 or TRBV12-4 with TRBJ2-4; D ambiguous. This CDR3 contains 17 residues. V was cut by 1 base and J by 7 bases, with 20 bases left in between. The CDR3 sequence is CASSLEAASPEGNIQYF. The CDR3 nucleotides read TGTGCCAGCAGTTTAGAAGCCGCTAGTCCCGAAGGTAACATTCAGTACTTC.

The J gene is TRBJ2-4, the V gene TRBV4-1; D is perhaps TRBD1 (6 bases). Trimming removed 2 bases from V and 0 bases from J, with 17 bases in between. The germline V gene encodes CDR1 MGHRA and CDR2 YSYEKL. CDR3 length equals 18 residues. CDR3 sequence: CASSQTTGPALAKNIQYF. CDR3 nucleotide sequence: TGCGCCAGCAGCCAAACAACAGGGCCAGCCCTAGCCAAAAACATTCAGTACTTC.

The genes are TRBV10-1 and TRBJ2-2; D is ambiguous. The CDR3 totals 12 residues. Trimming took off 5 bases at V and 6 bases at J, with 7 bases between the two ends. Germline values: CDR1 WNHNN, CDR2 SYGVQD (reference sequence). The DNA for the CDR3 is TGCGCCAGCAGTCCCCGGGCCGGGGAGCTGTTTTTT. This translates into CASSPRAGELFF.

This chain joins TRBV11-2 and TRBJ1-1; TRBD1 matches at 7 bases. This CDR3 contains 15 residues. In germline, CDR1 is SGHAT, CDR2 FQNNGV. V trimming: 2 bases; J trimming: 5 bases; junction bases outside the gene matches: 8. CDR3 region: CASSLLPRGRTEAFF. The CDR3 nucleotides are TGTGCCAGCAGCTTACTGCCCAGGGGGAGGACTGAAGCTTTCTTT.

The rearrangement uses TRBV20-1 and TRBJ1-6; no clear D. Germline V lookup: CDR1 DFQATT, CDR2 SNEGSKA (reference sequence). This CDR3 is 17 amino acids long. Trimming took 1 base from V and 4 from J, leaving 17 bases between them. DNA for the CDR3: TGCAGTGCTAGAGGAAGTTTAGGGATTCCATATAATTCACCCCTCCACTTT. It encodes CSARGSLGIPYNSPLHF.

This clonotype is deemed medium-sized. The chain uses TRBV11-2 and TRBJ2-1, with 8 positions matching TRBD2. The CDR3 contains 14 residues. Losses at the gene ends were 4 bases for V and 9 bases for J; bases not matched to a gene: 8. Per germline, CDR1 SGHAT and CDR2 FQNNGV. The CDR3 reads CASSSPGTRSEQFF. The CDR3, as DNA: TGTGCCAGCAGCTCACCCGGGACTAGGAGTGAGCAGTTCTTC.

The V and J genes are TRBV20-1 and TRBJ1-2; D is perhaps TRBD1 (5 bases). The CDR3 loop spans 12 amino acids. Germline assignment: CDR1 DFQATT and CDR2 SNEGSKA (reference sequence). Between the trimmed V and J ends, which lost 8 bases and 4 bases, there was a span of 14 bases. CDR3 protein: CSSPMGVYGYTF. DNA of the CDR3: TGCAGTTCCCCCATGGGGGTCTATGGCTACACCTTC.